The source of this T cell receptor beta chain is a study of T cell repertoires in cytomegalovirus infection. TCRdb processed the reads anew with MiXCR; each CDR3 protein has one entry. The repertoire includes 900,000 to 950,000 distinct CDR3 sequences, about 33% of them detected once, and around 15% sits in the top ten. The junction had 13 bases not matched to a gene; V was cut back by 4 bases and J by 5 bases. Germline CDR1 reads LGHNT; CDR2 reads FRNRAP. The CDR3 is 16 residues long. As for this clonotype: The antigen is not known.

The chain is built from TRBV12-5 and TRBJ1-1; TRBD1 aligns across 7 bases. The TCR comes from a human donor in good health (CMV status not recorded). Some clones in this sample may be carry-over from other donors' samples. The input for sequencing was cultured CD8+ T cells from PBMCs, taken from culture after CMV antigen stimulation. The CDR3 here is CASGWLDRPPETEAFF. CDR3 nucleotides: TGTGCTAGTGGTTGGCTGGACAGGCCCCCCGAAACTGAAGCTTTCTTT. Full variable domain (outside the CDR3, taken from reference TRBV12-5 and TRBJ1-1): DARVTQTPRHKVTEMGQEVTMRCQPILGHNTVFWYRQTMMQGLELLAYFRNRAPLDDSGMPKDRFSAEMPDATLATLKIQPSEPRDSAVYFCASGWLDRPPETEAFFGQGTRLTVV.